This T cell receptor beta chain was retrieved from a study of CDR3 diversity in severe acne. TCRdb called the PCR reads again in MiXCR, with one record for every CDR3 protein. Counted here are 100,000 or so distinct CDR3 sequences, about half occurring once; the ten biggest clones make up roughly an eighth. CDR1 is LGHNA, CDR2 YSLEER, per germline. The CDR3 consists of 16 residues. V was trimmed by 0 bases and J by 7 bases, leaving 16 bases between them. This chain uses TRBV4-3 with TRBJ1-5; no clear D. Sequencing was performed on blood. This sequence originates from a male donor with acne. The DNA for the CDR3 is TGCGCCAGCAGCCAAGAGCCCACGGCATTCCCCCAGCCCCAGCATTTT. It codes for CASSQEPTAFPQPQHF.